These 17 T cell receptor beta chains were sequenced from one sample in a study of response to subunit inactivated influenza vaccine. From the RT-PCR reads, TCRdb called clonotypes with MiXCR, one entry per CDR3 protein. The sample includes about 650,000 distinct CDR3 sequences, about 15% of them seen just once. The material sequenced was PBMCs from blood, taken 14 to 15 days before vaccination. These receptor sequences come from a man aged 50-60 years who received an inactivated influenza vaccine.

In this sample, this clonotype turned up a few times. The chain links TRBV7-2 to TRBJ2-5; D is undetermined. Trimming pared 5 bases from V and 4 bases from J, leaving 11 bases between. The CDR3 is 13 amino acids. Germline V gene sequence: CDR1 SGHTA, CDR2 FQGNSA. The CDR3 region has the DNA TGTGCCAGCAGCCTACAAACCACAGAGACCCAGTACTTC. This translates into CASSLQTTETQYF. Looking up the rest from reference TRBV7-2 and TRBJ2-5 gives the full variable domain: GAGVSQSPSNKVTEKGKDVELRCDPISGHTALYWYRQSLGQGLEFLIYFQGNSAPDKSGLPSDRFSAERTGGSVSTLTIQRTQQEDSAVYLCASSLQTTETQYFGPGTRLLVL.

This clonotype was found many times. V is TRBV14 and J is TRBJ2-5; a weak D match, TRBD2 (5 bases). CDR3 length: 15 residues. Germline V CDR1 and CDR2: SGHDN, FVKESK. Trimming removed 6 bases from V and 7 bases from J, with 21 bases in between. The CDR3 coding sequence is TGTGCCAGCAGTCCTGGCCCATCGACTCGGGGGACCCAGTACTTC. It translates to CASSPGPSTRGTQYF.

This clonotype was found a few times. The V and J genes are TRBV9 and TRBJ1-1; tentatively, D is TRBD1 (6 bases). Looked up from germline, CDR1 is SGDLS and CDR2 is YYNGEE. CDR3 length: 15 amino acids. Trimming stripped 0 bases from V and 1 base from J, with 10 bases between. The CDR3 DNA follows: TGTGCCAGCAGCGTAGGGGGGCGGCGGAACACTGAAGCTTTCTTT. This sequence encodes CASSVGGRRNTEAFF. The full variable domain, rest sourced from reference TRBV9 and TRBJ1-1, is DSGVTQTPKHLITATGQRVTLRCSPRSGDLSVYWYQQSLDQGLQFLIQYYNGEERAKGNILERFSAQQFPDLHSELNLSSLELGDSALYFCASSVGGRRNTEAFFGQGTRLTVV.

The chain is built from TRBV6-1 and TRBJ2-5, with 10 bases lining up with TRBD2. In germline, CDR1 is MNHNS, CDR2 SASEGT. Trimming took 7 bases from V and 2 from J; bases not matched to a gene: 4. The CDR3 is 14 residues long. CDR3 coding DNA: TGTGCCAGCACCAGCGGGAGGGGACAAGAGACCCAGTACTTC. Its translation is CASTSGRGQETQYF.

This clonotype was found a few times. A read error may account for a junction end that differs from germline. The V gene is TRBV7-8, the J gene TRBJ2-1; 9 nucleotides match TRBD2. Looked up from germline, CDR1 is SGHVS and CDR2 is FQNEAQ. The CDR3 contains 16 residues. The CDR3 loop is CASSLVAGVVYNEQFF. CDR3 sequence (DNA): TGTGCCAGCAGTTTAGTAGCGGGAGTGGTCTACAATGAGCAGTTCTTC.

The CDR3 DNA sequence: TGTGCCAGCAGCTTAGGGACAGCCGGTCAGCCCCAGCATTTT. This sequence encodes CASSLGTAGQPQHF. The rearrangement links TRBV7-2 to TRBJ1-5; TRBD1 is a possible D gene (6 bases). V lost 1 base and J 6 bases, leaving 10 bases between the germline ends. Germline lookup yields CDR1 SGHTA and CDR2 FQGNSA. The CDR3 length is 14 residues.

The table lists this clonotype with a few counts. This chain joins TRBV6-5 and TRBJ2-5; 11 bases agree with TRBD1. Germline CDR1 is MNHEY and CDR2 is SVGAGI. V shed 4 bases, J shed 5 bases, and the junction held 6 bases outside the gene matches. The CDR3 contains 15 residues. The CDR3 spells CASSSGQGARETQYF. The CDR3 DNA reads TGTGCCAGCAGTTCTGGACAGGGGGCGCGTGAGACCCAGTACTTC.

The chain is built from TRBV6-2 or TRBV6-3 and TRBJ2-7; 11 bases align to TRBD2. J gave up 5 bases and V 2 bases, and 2 bases lay outside the gene matches. This CDR3 spans 14 amino acids. Germline CDR1 is MNHEY and CDR2 is SVGEGT. The CDR3 protein is CASSYRLAGNEQYF. DNA of the CDR3: TGTGCCAGCAGTTACAGACTAGCGGGGAACGAGCAGTACTTC.

This clonotype showed up just a few times. V is TRBV18 and J is TRBJ2-3, with TRBD2 matching 11 bases. Germline values: CDR1 KGHSH, CDR2 LQKENI. The CDR3 has 15 residues. Trimming removed 2 bases from V and 5 bases from J; junction bases left unmatched: 3. This chain's CDR3 is CASSPSSGRRDTQYF. Here the CDR3 DNA reads TGTGCCAGCTCACCATCTAGCGGGAGGAGAGATACGCAGTATTTT.

The rearrangement uses TRBV5-1 and TRBJ2-3, with 7 bases identical to TRBD2. With V trimmed by 2 bases and J by 8 bases, 11 bases remained unmatched. CDR1 is SGHRS and CDR2 is YFSETQ in the germline V gene. The CDR3 is 15 residues long. CDR3 loop: CASSFGRSGPGTQYF. DNA for the CDR3: TGCGCCAGCAGCTTTGGGCGTAGCGGGCCCGGTACGCAGTATTTT.

The V and J genes are TRBV12-3 or TRBV12-4 and TRBJ2-5; D is perhaps TRBD1 or TRBD2 (5 bases each). This CDR3 has 14 residues. The V end lost 3 bases, the J end lost 5 bases, and 13 bases lay between the germline ends. Here the CDR3 reads CASSFGTPMETQYF. CDR3 sequence (DNA): TGTGCCAGCAGTTTCGGGACCCCAATGGAGACCCAGTACTTC.

The rearrangement links TRBV20-1 to TRBJ2-3; D is unresolved. The CDR3 sequence is 14 residues long. Germline loops: CDR1 DFQATT, CDR2 SNEGSKA (reference sequence). Between the trimmed V and J ends, which lost 5 bases and 1 base, there was a span of 13 bases. CDR3 region: CSAGPTLRTDTQYF. CDR3 sequence (DNA): TGCAGTGCTGGCCCCACACTCCGCACAGATACGCAGTATTTT.

The V gene is TRBV5-1, the J gene TRBJ2-7; D may be TRBD1 (5 bases). The CDR3 spans 12 residues. CDR1 is SGHRS, CDR2 YFSETQ, per germline. Trimming shortened V by 6 bases and J by 3 bases, and 10 bases separated the two germline ends. CDR3 coding DNA: TGCGCCAGCACCGATACAGGCTACGAGCAGTACTTC. Amino acid sequence: CASTDTGYEQYF.

This clonotype was detected a few times. J is TRBJ2-3 and V is TRBV7-8, with 9 bases that match TRBD2. The trim removed 4 bases at V and 0 bases at J, leaving 8 bases unmatched. The CDR3 covers 17 residues. The germline gives CDR1 SGHVS, CDR2 FQNEAQ. CDR3: CASSSGTSSTSTDTQYF. The DNA of the CDR3 is TGTGCCAGCAGCTCCGGGACTAGCAGCACTAGCACAGATACGCAGTATTTT.

The J gene is TRBJ2-5, the V gene TRBV29-1; 8 bases match TRBD1. The length of the CDR3 is 14 residues. V was pared by 4 bases and J by 6 bases, with 10 bases of the junction left unmatched. In germline, CDR1 is SQVTM, CDR2 ANQGSEA. CDR3 amino acids: CSVVSSRGRQTQYF. In DNA form, the CDR3 reads TGCAGCGTTGTGTCCAGCAGGGGGCGGCAGACCCAGTACTTC.

This clonotype was counted between two and nine times. V gene TRBV14 combines with J gene TRBJ2-1; 8 bases align to TRBD2. Per the germline V gene, CDR1 is SGHDN and CDR2 is FVKESK. The CDR3 covers 16 residues. The junction had 10 bases not matched to a gene; V was cut back by 0 bases and J by 9 bases. DNA of the CDR3: TGTGCCAGCAGCCAAGATGGAGGGACTAGTCGAGTTGAGCAGTTCTTC. Protein: CASSQDGGTSRVEQFF.

This sequence joins TRBV5-1 and TRBJ2-1; D is ambiguous. This CDR3 contains 14 residues. Germline loops: CDR1 SGHRS, CDR2 YFSETQ. The V gene lost 6 bases and the J gene lost 0 bases, with 10 bases spanning the gap. The CDR3 DNA is TGCGCCAGCAAGGACGGAAGCTCCTACAATGAGCAGTTCTTC. Amino acid sequence: CASKDGSSYNEQFF. Full variable domain (outside the CDR3, taken from reference TRBV5-1 and TRBJ2-1): KAGVTQTPRYLIKTRGQQVTLSCSPISGHRSVSWYQQTPGQGLQFLFEYFSETQRNKGNFPGRFSGRQFSNSRSEMNVSTLELGDSALYLCASKDGSSYNEQFFGPGTRLTVL.